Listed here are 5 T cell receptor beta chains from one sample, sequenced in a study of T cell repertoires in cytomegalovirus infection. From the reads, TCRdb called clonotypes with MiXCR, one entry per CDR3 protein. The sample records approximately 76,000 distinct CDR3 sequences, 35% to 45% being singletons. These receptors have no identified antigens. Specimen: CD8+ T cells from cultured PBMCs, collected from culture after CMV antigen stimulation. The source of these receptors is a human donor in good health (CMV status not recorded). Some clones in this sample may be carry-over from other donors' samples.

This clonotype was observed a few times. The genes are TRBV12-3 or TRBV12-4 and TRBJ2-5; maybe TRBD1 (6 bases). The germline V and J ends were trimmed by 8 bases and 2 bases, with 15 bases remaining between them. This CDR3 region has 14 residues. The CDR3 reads CASCLNREQETQYF. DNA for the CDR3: TGTGCCAGCTGCTTAAACAGGGAGCAAGAGACCCAGTACTTC.

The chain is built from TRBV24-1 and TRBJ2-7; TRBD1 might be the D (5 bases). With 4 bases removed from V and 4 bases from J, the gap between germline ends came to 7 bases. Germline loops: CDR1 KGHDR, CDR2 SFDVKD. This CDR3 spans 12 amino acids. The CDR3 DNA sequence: TGTGCCACCAGTGAGACAGTTTACGAGCAGTACTTC. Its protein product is CATSETVYEQYF.

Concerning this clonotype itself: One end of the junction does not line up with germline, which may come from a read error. The CDR3: CVSSLHTGGRYNEQFF. CDR3 bases: TGTGTCAGCAGCTTGCACACAGGGGGCAGGTACAATGAGCAGTTCTTC. V gene TRBV7-4 combines with J gene TRBJ2-1; 9 bases agree with TRBD1. The CDR3 is 16 residues long. Germline assignment: CDR1 SGHVT and CDR2 SQSDAQ.

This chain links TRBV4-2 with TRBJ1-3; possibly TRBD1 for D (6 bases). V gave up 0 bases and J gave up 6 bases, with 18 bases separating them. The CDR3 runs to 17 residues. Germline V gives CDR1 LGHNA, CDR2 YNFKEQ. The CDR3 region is CASSQEGEGGVVNTIYF. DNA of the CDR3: TGTGCCAGCAGCCAAGAAGGAGAGGGGGGTGTTGTAAACACCATATATTTT.

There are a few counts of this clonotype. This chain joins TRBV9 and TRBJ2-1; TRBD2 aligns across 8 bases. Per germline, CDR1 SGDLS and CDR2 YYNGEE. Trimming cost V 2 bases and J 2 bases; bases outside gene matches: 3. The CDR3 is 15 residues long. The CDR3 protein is CASSVSGGPYNEQFF. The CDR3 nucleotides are TGTGCCAGCAGCGTGAGCGGGGGCCCCTACAATGAGCAGTTCTTC.